The 17 T cell receptor beta chains below were found in one sample sequenced in a study of blood T cell repertoires in COVID-19. Profiling relied on immunoSEQ multiplex PCR, and the TCRdb table lists in-frame clones only, not all of them. The sample shows 250,000 or so clones, over 80% of them seen only once. Sequenced: peripheral blood. The origin of the receptors is a man aged 25-40 years who had recovered from COVID-19.

V usage is TRBV5-4 and J usage is TRBJ2-4; 8 bases match TRBD1. Germline CDR1 and CDR2: SGHNT and YYREEE (reference sequence). CDR3 length: 17 residues. The J segment lost 1 base and the V segment lost 0 bases, leaving 6 bases of the junction unmatched. CDR3 residues: CASSLVGQGAAKNIQYF. The CDR3 DNA reads TGTGCCAGCAGCTTGGTGGGCCAGGGGGCTGCCAAAAACATTCAGTACTTC. The variable domain in full, with the rest retrieved from reference TRBV5-4 and TRBJ2-4, is ETGVTQSPTHLIKTRGQQVTLRCSSQSGHNTVSWYQQALGQGPQFIFQYYREEENGRGNFPPRFSGLQFPNYSSELNVNALELDDSALYLCASSLVGQGAAKNIQYFGAGTRLSVL.

This clone occurred a few times. The J gene is TRBJ1-1, the V gene TRBV7-8; weak D call: TRBD1 (6 bases). The V gene lost 6 bases and the J gene lost 4 bases, with 15 bases spanning the gap. Germline-derived CDR1 and CDR2 are SGHVS and FQNEAQ. This CDR3 is built from 14 residues. The CDR3 DNA sequence: TGTGCCAGCAGTTACAGGGAGGGAGGCACTGAAGCTTTCTTT. Its protein is CASSYREGGTEAFF.

This clone was recorded once. J is TRBJ1-2 and V is TRBV6-4, with TRBD1 matching over 11 bases. The length of the CDR3 is 15 residues. V gave up 2 bases and J gave up 6 bases; unmatched junction bases: 5. In germline, CDR1 is MRHNA, CDR2 SNTAGT. This chain's CDR3 is CASSDGQGALNGYTF. Written as DNA, the CDR3 is TGTGCCAGCAGTGACGGACAGGGGGCGCTGAATGGCTACACCTTC.

The CDR3 bases are TGCGCCAGCAGGGACAGTAGCAATCAGCCCCAGCATTTT. It specifies CASRDSSNQPQHF. This chain joins TRBV10-2 and TRBJ1-5, with TRBD1 as a possible D gene (6 bases). Deletions cut 6 bases from V and 0 bases from J, with 6 bases between. This CDR3 spans 13 amino acids. The germline V gene encodes CDR1 WSHSY and CDR2 SAAADI.

For this clone: In the same sample, other DNA sequences code for this CDR3. The CDR3 region is CASSLGPNTEAFF. CDR3 DNA sequence: TGTGCCAGCAGTCTTGGGCCGAACACTGAAGCTTTCTTT. The rearrangement links TRBV12-3 or TRBV12-4 to TRBJ1-1; D gene ambiguous. CDR3 length: 13 residues. V was shortened by 5 bases and J by 1 base, with 8 bases between the two germline ends.

A word on this clone: One end of the junction is discordant with germline, which a read error may explain. V is TRBV6-1 and J is TRBJ2-7; 8 bases map to TRBD2. Germline V gives CDR1 MNHNS, CDR2 SASEGT. This CDR3 comprises 13 residues. CDR3 protein: CASSDSGGTNAPF. CDR3 nucleotides: TGTGCCAGCAGTGATTCGGGGGGGACTAATGCCCCCTTC.

This clone has a handful of counts. CDR3 loop: CASSLIRTEAFF. The CDR3 DNA follows: TGTGCCAGCAGTTTGATCAGGACTGAAGCTTTCTTT. The chain combines TRBV28 with TRBJ1-1, with D uncertain. CDR1 and CDR2 (germline): MDHEN, SYDVKM. V was shortened by 3 bases and J by 5 bases, with 7 bases between the two germline ends. This CDR3 contains 12 residues.

The chain employs TRBV15 and TRBJ2-7, with 8 nucleotides matching TRBD2. V was clipped by 4 bases and J by 7 bases; unmatched bases: 6. In germline, CDR1 is LNHNV, CDR2 YYDKDF (reference sequence). This CDR3 region has 13 residues. CDR3 DNA sequence: TGTGCCACCAGCAAGGGGGGCGGGAGGGAGCAGTACTTC. It is translated as CATSKGGGREQYF.

This chain joins TRBV29-1 and TRBJ2-2, with 15 bases that match TRBD2. V lost 1 base, J lost 0 bases, and 9 bases stayed unmatched. This CDR3 is 20 amino acids long. Germline values: CDR1 SQVTM, CDR2 ANQGSEA. In nucleotides, the CDR3 is TGCAGCGTTGAAGTCCTCCGGGGACTAGCGGGGGGACCGAACACCGGGGAGCTGTTTTTT. Amino acid sequence: CSVEVLRGLAGGPNTGELFF.

This chain connects TRBV19 to TRBJ2-7, with a possible D match to TRBD1 (6 bases). The CDR3 loop spans 14 amino acids. With 3 bases removed from V and 5 bases from J, the gap between germline ends came to 14 bases. Germline CDR1 and CDR2: LNHDA and SQIVND (reference sequence). CDR3 region: CASSMGAQTNEQYF. Written as DNA, the CDR3 is TGTGCCAGTAGTATGGGGGCCCAGACGAACGAGCAGTACTTC.

The rearrangement joins TRBV6-1 to TRBJ2-5; TRBD2 agrees at 9 bases. Looked up from germline, CDR1 is MNHNS and CDR2 is SASEGT. The CDR3 sequence is 14 residues long. With V trimmed by 3 bases and J by 5 bases, 4 bases remained unmatched. CDR3 in DNA: TGTGCCAGCAGTGATTCTAGCGGGACCGAGACCCAGTACTTC. Amino acids: CASSDSSGTETQYF.

This clone showed up just a few times. The J gene is TRBJ1-3, the V gene TRBV5-1; D is unresolved. This CDR3 comprises 11 residues. The germline V gene has CDR1 SGHRS and CDR2 YFSETQ. Between the trimmed V and J ends, which lost 4 bases and 6 bases, there was a span of 5 bases. The CDR3 coding sequence is TGCGCCAGCAGCCGGGAAAACACCATATATTTT. Its translation is CASSRENTIYF.

This clone showed up just once. V gene TRBV6-5 combines with J gene TRBJ2-1; D is undetermined. V was cut by 7 bases and J by 9 bases, with 13 bases left in between. The CDR3 length is 12 residues. CDR1 is MNHEY, CDR2 SVGAGI, per germline. The CDR3 sequence: CASTSGDAEQFF. In nucleotides, the CDR3 is TGTGCCAGCACCTCGGGTGACGCTGAGCAGTTCTTC.

V and J are TRBV5-1 and TRBJ2-2, with 12 nucleotides matching TRBD1. The CDR3 runs 15 residues. The germline V gene has CDR1 SGHRS and CDR2 YFSETQ. Unmatched junction bases numbered 3, after V lost 2 bases and J lost 7 bases. The CDR3 spells CASSFGTGGGGELFF. CDR3 nucleotides: TGCGCCAGCAGCTTCGGGACAGGGGGCGGCGGGGAGCTGTTTTTT.

This sequence joins TRBV18 and TRBJ1-5; no definite D call. CDR1 is KGHSH and CDR2 is LQKENI in the germline V gene. V gave up 8 bases and J gave up 1 base, with 12 bases separating them. This CDR3 is 14 amino acids long. The CDR3 protein is CASAEGYSNQPQHF. The CDR3 DNA is TGTGCCAGCGCGGAAGGCTACAGCAATCAGCCCCAGCATTTT.

The genes are TRBV11-2 and TRBJ2-5; 7 bases match TRBD2. V was clipped by 1 base and J by 0 bases; unmatched bases: 5. CDR3 length equals 16 residues. Germline CDR1 is SGHAT and CDR2 is FQNNGV. Here the CDR3 DNA reads TGTGCCAGCAGCTTAGTCGGCGGGGGAAACCAAGAGACCCAGTACTTC. Translating gives CASSLVGGGNQETQYF.

The chain couples TRBV13 to TRBJ2-5, with D possibly being TRBD2 (5 bases). The CDR3 extends over 14 amino acids. CDR1 and CDR2 (germline): PRHDT, FYEKMQ (reference sequence). V was shortened by 4 bases and J by 5 bases, with 14 bases between the two germline ends. CDR3 sequence reads: CASSSTDQRETQYF. CDR3 nucleotides: TGTGCCAGCAGCTCAACGGACCAGCGGGAGACCCAGTACTTC.